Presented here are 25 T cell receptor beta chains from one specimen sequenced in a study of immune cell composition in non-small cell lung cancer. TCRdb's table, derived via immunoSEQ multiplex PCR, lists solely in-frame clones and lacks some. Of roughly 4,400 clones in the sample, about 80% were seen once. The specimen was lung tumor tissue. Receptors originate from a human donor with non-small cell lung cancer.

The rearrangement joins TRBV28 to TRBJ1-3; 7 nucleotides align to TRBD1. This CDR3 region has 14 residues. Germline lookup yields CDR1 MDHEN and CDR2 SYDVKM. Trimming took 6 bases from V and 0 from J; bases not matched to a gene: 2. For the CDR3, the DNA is TGTGCCAGCAGAGGACAGGACTCTGGAAACACCATATATTTT. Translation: CASRGQDSGNTIYF.

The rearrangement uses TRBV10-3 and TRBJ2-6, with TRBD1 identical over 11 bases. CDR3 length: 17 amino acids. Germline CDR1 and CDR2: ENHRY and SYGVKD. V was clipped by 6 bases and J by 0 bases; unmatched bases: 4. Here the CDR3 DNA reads TGTGCCATCAGCCCGGGACAGGGGGGCTCTGGGGCCAACGTCCTGACTTTC. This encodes CAISPGQGGSGANVLTF.

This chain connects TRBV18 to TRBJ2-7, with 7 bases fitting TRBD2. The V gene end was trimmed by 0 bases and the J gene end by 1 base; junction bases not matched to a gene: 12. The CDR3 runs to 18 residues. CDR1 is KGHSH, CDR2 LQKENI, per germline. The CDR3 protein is CASSPPGPGLVHSYEQYF. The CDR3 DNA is TGTGCCAGCTCACCACCGGGCCCTGGACTAGTCCATTCCTACGAGCAGTACTTC.

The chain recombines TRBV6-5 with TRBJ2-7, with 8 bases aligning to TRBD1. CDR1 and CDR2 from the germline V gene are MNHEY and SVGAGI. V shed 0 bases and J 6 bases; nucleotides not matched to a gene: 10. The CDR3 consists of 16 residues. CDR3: CASSYSVLGQGGEQYF. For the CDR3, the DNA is TGTGCCAGCAGTTACTCGGTCTTAGGACAGGGTGGCGAGCAGTACTTC.

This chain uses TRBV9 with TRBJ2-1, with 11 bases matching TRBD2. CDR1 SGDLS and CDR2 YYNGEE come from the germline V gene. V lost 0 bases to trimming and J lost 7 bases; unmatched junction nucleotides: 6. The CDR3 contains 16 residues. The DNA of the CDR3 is TGTGCCAGCAGCGTAGGAGGTAGCGGGGGGGCTAATGAGCAGTTCTTC. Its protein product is CASSVGGSGGANEQFF.

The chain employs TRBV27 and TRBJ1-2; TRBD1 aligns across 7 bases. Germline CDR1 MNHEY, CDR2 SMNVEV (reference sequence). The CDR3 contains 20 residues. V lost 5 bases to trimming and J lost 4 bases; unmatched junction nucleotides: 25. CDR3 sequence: CASSPQPPRGRGPIPYGYTF. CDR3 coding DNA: TGTGCCAGCAGTCCCCAACCCCCCCGAGGAAGGGGGCCGATCCCCTATGGCTACACCTTC.

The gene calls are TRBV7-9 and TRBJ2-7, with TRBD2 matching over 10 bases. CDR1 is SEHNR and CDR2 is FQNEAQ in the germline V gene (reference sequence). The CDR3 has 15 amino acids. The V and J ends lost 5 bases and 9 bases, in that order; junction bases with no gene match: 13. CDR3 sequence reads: CASSRPSGSMRAQYF. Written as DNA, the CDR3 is TGTGCCAGCAGCAGACCTAGCGGGAGCATGAGGGCGCAGTACTTC. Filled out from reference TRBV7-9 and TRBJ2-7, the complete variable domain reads DTGVSQNPRHKITKRGQNVTFRCDPISEHNRLYWYRQTLGQGPEFLTYFQNEAQLEKSRLLSDRFSAERPKGSFSTLEIQRTEQGDSAMYLCASSRPSGSMRAQYFGPGTRLTVT.

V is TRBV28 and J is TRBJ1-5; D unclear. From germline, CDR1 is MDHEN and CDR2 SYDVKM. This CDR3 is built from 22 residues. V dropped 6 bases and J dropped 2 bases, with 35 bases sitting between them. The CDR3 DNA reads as TGTGCCAGCAGCCAGGAAGAGGGTTTAAGTTTGTTTCTCGAGAGGGGCAATCAGCCCCAGCATTTT. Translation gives CASSQEEGLSLFLERGNQPQHF.

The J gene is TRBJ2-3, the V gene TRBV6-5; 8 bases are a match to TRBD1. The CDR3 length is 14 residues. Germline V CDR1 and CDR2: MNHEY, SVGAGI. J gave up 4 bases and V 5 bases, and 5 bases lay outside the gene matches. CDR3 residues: CASSPGQASDTQYF. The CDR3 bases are TGTGCCAGCAGTCCGGGACAGGCATCAGATACGCAGTATTTT.

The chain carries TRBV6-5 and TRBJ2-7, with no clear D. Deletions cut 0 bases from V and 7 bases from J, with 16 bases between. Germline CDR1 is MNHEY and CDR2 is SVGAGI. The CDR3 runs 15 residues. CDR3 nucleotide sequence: TGTGCCAGCAGTTACTCGTTGCTCCTTGCGGCGGAGCAGTACTTC. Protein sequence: CASSYSLLLAAEQYF.

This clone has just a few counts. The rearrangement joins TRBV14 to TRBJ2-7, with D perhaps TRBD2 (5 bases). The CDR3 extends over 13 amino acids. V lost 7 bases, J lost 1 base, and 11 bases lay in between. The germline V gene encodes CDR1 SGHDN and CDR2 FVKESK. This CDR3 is CASNRPGSYEQYF. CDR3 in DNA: TGTGCCAGCAACCGACCGGGATCCTACGAGCAGTACTTC.

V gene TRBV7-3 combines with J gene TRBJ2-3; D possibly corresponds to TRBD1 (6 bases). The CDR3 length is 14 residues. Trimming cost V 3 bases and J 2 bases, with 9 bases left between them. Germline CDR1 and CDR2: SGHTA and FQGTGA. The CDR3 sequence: CASSLTGDTDTQYF. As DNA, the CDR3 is TGTGCCAGCAGCTTGACAGGAGACACAGATACGCAGTATTTT.

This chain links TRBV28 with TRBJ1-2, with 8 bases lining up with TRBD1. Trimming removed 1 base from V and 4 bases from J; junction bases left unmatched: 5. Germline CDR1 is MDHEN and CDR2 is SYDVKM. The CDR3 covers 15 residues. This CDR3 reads CASSLSQGAGYGYTF. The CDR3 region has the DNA TGTGCCAGCAGTTTATCGCAGGGGGCTGGCTATGGCTACACCTTC.

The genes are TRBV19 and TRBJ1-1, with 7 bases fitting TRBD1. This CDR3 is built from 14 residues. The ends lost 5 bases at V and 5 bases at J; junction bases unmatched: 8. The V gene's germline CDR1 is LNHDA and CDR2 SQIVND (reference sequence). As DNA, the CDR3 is TGTGCCAGTAGTTACCCAGGGGGAAGAACTGAAGCTTTCTTT. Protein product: CASSYPGGRTEAFF.

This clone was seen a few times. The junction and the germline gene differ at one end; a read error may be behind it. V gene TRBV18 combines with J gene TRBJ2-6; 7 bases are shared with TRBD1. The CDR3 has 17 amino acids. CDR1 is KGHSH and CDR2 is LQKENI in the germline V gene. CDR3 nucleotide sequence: TGTGCCAGCTCATCACCGGGACAGAGCTCTGGGGCCAACGTCCTGACTTTC. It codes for CASSSPGQSSGANVLTF. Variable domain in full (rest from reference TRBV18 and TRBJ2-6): NAGVMQNPRHLVRRRGQEARLRCSPMKGHSHVYWYRQLPEEGLKFMVYLQKENIIDESGMPKERFSAEFPKEGPSILRIQQVVRGDSAAYFCASSSPGQSSGANVLTFGAGSRLTVL.

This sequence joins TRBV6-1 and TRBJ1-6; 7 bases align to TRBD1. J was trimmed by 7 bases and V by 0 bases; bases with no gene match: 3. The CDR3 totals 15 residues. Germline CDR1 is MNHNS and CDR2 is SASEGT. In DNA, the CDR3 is TGTGCCAGCAGTGAAGCCCCGGGACAGAATTCACCCCTCCACTTT. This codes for CASSEAPGQNSPLHF.

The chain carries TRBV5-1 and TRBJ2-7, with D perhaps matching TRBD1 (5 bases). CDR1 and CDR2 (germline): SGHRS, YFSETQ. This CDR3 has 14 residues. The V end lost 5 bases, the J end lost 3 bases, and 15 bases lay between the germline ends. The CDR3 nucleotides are TGCGCCAGCAGAACCTCCCTCGACAGCTACGAGCAGTACTTC. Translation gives CASRTSLDSYEQYF.

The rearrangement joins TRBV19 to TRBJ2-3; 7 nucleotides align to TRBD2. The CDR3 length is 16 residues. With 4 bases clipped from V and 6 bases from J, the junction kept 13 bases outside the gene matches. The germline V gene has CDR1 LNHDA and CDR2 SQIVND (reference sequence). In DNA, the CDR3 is TGTGCCAGTAGTAGGCTGAGAGCGGGCGGGAGCGATACGCAGTATTTT. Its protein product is CASSRLRAGGSDTQYF.

CDR3 DNA sequence: TGTGCCAGCAGCCTGACCCGGACTAGCGGGAGGGCCAATCTTCGGTATTTT. Translated, it gives CASSLTRTSGRANLRYF. The V call is TRBV7-8, the J call TRBJ2-3; 15 bases fit TRBD2. The J segment lost 14 bases and the V segment lost 5 bases, leaving 17 bases of the junction unmatched. The CDR3 length is 17 residues. Germline CDR1 SGHVS, CDR2 FQNEAQ.

The CDR3 DNA is TGTGCCAGCACCCGGGACAGGGATGGGGGCTACACCTTC. As protein: CASTRDRDGGYTF. The V and J genes are TRBV7-2 and TRBJ1-2, with 9 bases aligning to TRBD1. Germline V gene data show CDR1 as SGHTA and CDR2 as FQGNSA. The J segment lost 8 bases and the V segment lost 7 bases, leaving 8 bases of the junction unmatched. The CDR3 contains 13 residues. The full variable domain, completed using reference TRBV7-2 and TRBJ1-2, is GAGVSQSPSNKVTEKGKDVELRCDPISGHTALYWYRQSLGQGLEFLIYFQGNSAPDKSGLPSDRFSAERTGGSVSTLTIQRTQQEDSAVYLCASTRDRDGGYTFGSGTRLTVV.

CDR3 nucleotide sequence: TGTGCCAGCAGTCAACCGGGACAGGGAGACGAGCAGTACTTC. Translating gives CASSQPGQGDEQYF. The chain couples TRBV28 to TRBJ2-7, with TRBD1 matching over 9 bases. Germline trimming cut 5 bases from V and 5 bases from J; bases unmatched to any gene: 7. The CDR3 has 14 residues. CDR1 and CDR2 (germline): MDHEN, SYDVKM.

The CDR3 bases are TGTGCCAGCAGCGTAGTAGCTAGCGGGAACACCGGGGAGCTGTTTTTT. It yields the protein CASSVVASGNTGELFF. This chain joins TRBV9 and TRBJ2-2, with 7 bases fitting TRBD2. The germline CDR1 and CDR2 sequences are SGDLS and YYNGEE. This CDR3 is built from 16 residues. The ends lost 0 bases at V and 1 base at J; junction bases unmatched: 3.

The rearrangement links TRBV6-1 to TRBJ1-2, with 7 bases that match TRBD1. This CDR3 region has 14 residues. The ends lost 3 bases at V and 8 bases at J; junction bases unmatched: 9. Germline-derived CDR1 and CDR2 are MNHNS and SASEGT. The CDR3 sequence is CASSETGMGEGYTF. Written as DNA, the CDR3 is TGTGCCAGCAGTGAGACAGGGATGGGTGAGGGCTACACCTTC.

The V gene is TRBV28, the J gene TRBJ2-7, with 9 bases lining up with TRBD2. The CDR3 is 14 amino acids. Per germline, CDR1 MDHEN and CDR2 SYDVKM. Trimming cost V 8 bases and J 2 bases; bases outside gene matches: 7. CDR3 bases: TGTGCCAGCTCTCAGGGCGGGAGGGCCTACGAGCAGTACTTC. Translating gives CASSQGGRAYEQYF.

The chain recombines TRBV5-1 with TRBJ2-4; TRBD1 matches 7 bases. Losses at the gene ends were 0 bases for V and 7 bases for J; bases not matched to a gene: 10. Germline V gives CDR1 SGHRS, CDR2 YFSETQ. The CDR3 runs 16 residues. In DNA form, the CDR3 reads TGCGCCAGCAGCTTGGGGATGGGACAGCCGCGGAACATTCAGTACTTC. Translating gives CASSLGMGQPRNIQYF.